The next 4 T cell receptor beta chains were all read from a single sample in a study of Tregs in tolerant kidney transplant recipients. Libraries were prepared by immunoSEQ multiplex PCR; TCRdb keeps only in-frame clonotypes and omits some of them. Seen in this sample are about 48,000 clones; the ten most common clones hold 0.85%. This sample comprised CD4+ T cells from blood, obtained before the transplant. The source is a human donor who received a combined kidney and bone marrow transplant.

In regard to this clone: From the germline J gene comes the end of the CDR3, since the read stops 3 residues before it. The rearrangement joins TRBV6-4 to TRBJ2-6, with 7 bases fitting TRBD1. V was clipped by 6 bases and J by 2 bases; unmatched bases: 4. Germline V gene data show CDR1 as MRHNA and CDR2 as SNTAGT. The CDR3 is 15 amino acids. The CDR3 is CASSSDRAGANVLTF. The CDR3 bases that were read are TGTGCCAGCAGCTCCGACAGGGCTGGGGCCAACGTC.

With regard to this clone: Sequencing ends 3 residues short of the CDR3 end; the germline J gene provides the rest. The chain has TRBV5-5 and TRBJ2-3, with TRBD1 matching 8 bases. Germline V CDR1 and CDR2: SGHKS, YYEKEE (reference sequence). The CDR3 extends over 13 amino acids. V shed 6 bases and J 3 bases; nucleotides not matched to a gene: 3. The CDR3 DNA, read in part, is TGTGCCAGCAAGACAGGGGATACAGATACG. Translated, it gives CASKTGDTDT. The whole CDR3 region reads CASKTGDTDTQYF.

A note on this clone: Read coverage stops 3 residues before the CDR3 terminus; the germline J gene supplies the remainder. V is TRBV7-2 and J is TRBJ1-2; D gene ambiguous. The V gene's germline CDR1 is SGHTA and CDR2 FQGNSA. This CDR3 spans 12 amino acids. Between the trimmed V and J ends, which lost 1 base and 5 bases, there was a span of 5 bases. CDR3 bases read: TGTGCCAGCAGCTTAGAACAATATGGC. Its protein product is CASSLEQYG. In full, the CDR3 reads CASSLEQYGYTF.

The sequenced CDR3 bases are TGTGCCAGCAGCCCGGGGACCGGGGGGCGGGTGGCTAATGAAAAA. Its protein is CASSPGTGGRVANEK. The complete CDR3 protein is CASSPGTGGRVANEKLFF. The chain employs TRBV4-2 and TRBJ1-4, with D possibly matching TRBD1 (6 bases). The read ends 3 residues before the CDR3 terminus; that terminus is restored from the germline J gene. In germline, CDR1 is LGHNA, CDR2 YNFKEQ. Trimming shortened V by 4 bases and J by 3 bases, and 21 bases separated the two germline ends. This CDR3 contains 18 residues.